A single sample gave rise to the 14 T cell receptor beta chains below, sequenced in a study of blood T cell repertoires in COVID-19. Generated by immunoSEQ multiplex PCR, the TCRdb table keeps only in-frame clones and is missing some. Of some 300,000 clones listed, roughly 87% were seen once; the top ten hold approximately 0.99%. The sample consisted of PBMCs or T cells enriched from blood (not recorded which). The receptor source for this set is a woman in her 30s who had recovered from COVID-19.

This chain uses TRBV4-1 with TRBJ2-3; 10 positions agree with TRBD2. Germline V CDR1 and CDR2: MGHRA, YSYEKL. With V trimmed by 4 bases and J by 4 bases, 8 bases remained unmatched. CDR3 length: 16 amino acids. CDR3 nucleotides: TGCGCCAGCAGCCCACCCGGGACTAGCGAGGCAGATACGCAGTATTTT. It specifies CASSPPGTSEADTQYF.

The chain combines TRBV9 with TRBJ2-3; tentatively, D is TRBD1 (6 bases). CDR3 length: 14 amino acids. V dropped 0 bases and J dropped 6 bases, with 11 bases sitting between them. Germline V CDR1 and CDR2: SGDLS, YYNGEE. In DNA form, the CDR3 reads TGTGCCAGCAGCGTAGGGACAGTCAGCGATACGCAGTATTTT. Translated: CASSVGTVSDTQYF. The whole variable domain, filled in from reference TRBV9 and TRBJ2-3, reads DSGVTQTPKHLITATGQRVTLRCSPRSGDLSVYWYQQSLDQGLQFLIQYYNGEERAKGNILERFSAQQFPDLHSELNLSSLELGDSALYFCASSVGTVSDTQYFGPGTRLTVL.

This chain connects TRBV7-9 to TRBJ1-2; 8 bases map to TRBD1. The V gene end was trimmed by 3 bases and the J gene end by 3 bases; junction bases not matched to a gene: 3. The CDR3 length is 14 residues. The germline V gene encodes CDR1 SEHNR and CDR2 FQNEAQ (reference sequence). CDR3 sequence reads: CASSLDRDHYGYTF. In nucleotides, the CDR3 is TGTGCCAGCAGCTTGGACAGGGATCACTATGGCTACACCTTC. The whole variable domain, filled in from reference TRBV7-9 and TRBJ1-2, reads DTGVSQNPRHKITKRGQNVTFRCDPISEHNRLYWYRQTLGQGPEFLTYFQNEAQLEKSRLLSDRFSAERPKGSFSTLEIQRTEQGDSAMYLCASSLDRDHYGYTFGSGTRLTVV.

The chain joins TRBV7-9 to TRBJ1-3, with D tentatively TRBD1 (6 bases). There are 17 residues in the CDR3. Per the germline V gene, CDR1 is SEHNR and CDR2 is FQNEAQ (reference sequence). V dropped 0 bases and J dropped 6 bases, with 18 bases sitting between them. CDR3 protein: CASSLAIRGSKENTIYF. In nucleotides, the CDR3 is TGTGCCAGCAGCTTAGCGATCAGGGGCTCAAAAGAAAACACCATATATTTT.

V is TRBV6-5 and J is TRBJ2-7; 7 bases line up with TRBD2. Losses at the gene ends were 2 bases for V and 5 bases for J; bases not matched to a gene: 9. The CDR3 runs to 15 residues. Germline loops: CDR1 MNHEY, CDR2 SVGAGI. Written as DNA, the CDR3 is TGTGCCAGCAGTTACAGGGGAGGGATTTCCCACGAGCAGTACTTC. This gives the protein CASSYRGGISHEQYF.

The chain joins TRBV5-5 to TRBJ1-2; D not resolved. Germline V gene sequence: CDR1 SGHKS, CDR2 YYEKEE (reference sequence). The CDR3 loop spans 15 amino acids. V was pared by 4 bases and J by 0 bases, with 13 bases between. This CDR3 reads CASSRALAANYGYTF. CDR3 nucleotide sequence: TGTGCCAGCAGCCGGGCCCTAGCAGCTAACTATGGCTACACCTTC.

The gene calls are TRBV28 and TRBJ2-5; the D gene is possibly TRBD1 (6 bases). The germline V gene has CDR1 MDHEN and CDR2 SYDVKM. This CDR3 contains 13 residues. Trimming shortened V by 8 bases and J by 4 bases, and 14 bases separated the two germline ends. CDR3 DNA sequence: TGTGCCAGCGGGAACAGGGTCGGAGAGACCCAGTACTTC. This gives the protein CASGNRVGETQYF.

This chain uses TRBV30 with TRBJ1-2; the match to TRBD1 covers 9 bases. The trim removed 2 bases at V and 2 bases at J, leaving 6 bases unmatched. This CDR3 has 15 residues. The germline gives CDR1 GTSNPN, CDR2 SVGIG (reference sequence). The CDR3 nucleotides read TGTGCCTGGAGTAGTCCCGGGACAGGGAACTATGGCTACACCTTC. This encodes CAWSSPGTGNYGYTF.

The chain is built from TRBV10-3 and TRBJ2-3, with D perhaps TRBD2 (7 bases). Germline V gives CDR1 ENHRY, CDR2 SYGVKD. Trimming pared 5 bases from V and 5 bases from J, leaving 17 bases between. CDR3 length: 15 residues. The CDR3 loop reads CAISISRGRGDTQYF. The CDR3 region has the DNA TGTGCCATCAGTATATCGCGGGGGCGCGGAGATACGCAGTATTTT.

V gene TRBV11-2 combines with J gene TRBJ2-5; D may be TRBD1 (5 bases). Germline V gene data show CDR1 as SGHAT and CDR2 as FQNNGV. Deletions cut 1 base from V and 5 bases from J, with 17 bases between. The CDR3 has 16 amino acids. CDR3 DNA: TGTGCCAGCAGCTTAGTGTATGACAGCGACGCGGAGACCCAGTACTTC. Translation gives CASSLVYDSDAETQYF.

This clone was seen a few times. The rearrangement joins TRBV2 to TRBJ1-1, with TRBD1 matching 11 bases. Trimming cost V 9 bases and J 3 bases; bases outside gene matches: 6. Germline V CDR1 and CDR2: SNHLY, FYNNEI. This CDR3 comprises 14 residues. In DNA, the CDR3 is TGTGCCAGTCGGGACAGGGGGTTATACACTGAAGCTTTCTTT. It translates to CASRDRGLYTEAFF.

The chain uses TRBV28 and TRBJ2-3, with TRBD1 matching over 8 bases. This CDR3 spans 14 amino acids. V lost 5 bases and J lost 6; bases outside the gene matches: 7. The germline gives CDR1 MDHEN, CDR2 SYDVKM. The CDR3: CASSGQGNRDTQYF. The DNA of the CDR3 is TGTGCCAGCAGTGGACAGGGTAATAGGGATACGCAGTATTTT. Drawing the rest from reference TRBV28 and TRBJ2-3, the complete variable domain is DVKVTQSSRYLVKRTGEKVFLECVQDMDHENMFWYRQDPGLGLRLIYFSYDVKMKEKGDIPEGYSVSREKKERFSLILESASTNQTSMYLCASSGQGNRDTQYFGPGTRLTVL.

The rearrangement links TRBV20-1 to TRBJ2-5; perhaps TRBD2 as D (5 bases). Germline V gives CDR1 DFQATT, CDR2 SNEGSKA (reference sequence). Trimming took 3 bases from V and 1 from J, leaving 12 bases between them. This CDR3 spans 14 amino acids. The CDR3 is CSASGPGSQETQYF. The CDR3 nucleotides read TGCAGTGCTAGTGGACCGGGAAGCCAAGAGACCCAGTACTTC.

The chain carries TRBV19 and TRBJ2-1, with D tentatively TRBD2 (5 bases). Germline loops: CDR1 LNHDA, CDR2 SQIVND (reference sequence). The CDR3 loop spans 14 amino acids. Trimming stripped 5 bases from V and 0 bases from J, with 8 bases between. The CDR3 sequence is CASSLLDSYNEQFF. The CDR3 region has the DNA TGTGCCAGTAGTTTACTAGACTCCTACAATGAGCAGTTCTTC.